Below are 25 T cell receptor beta chains sequenced from a single sample in a study of OX40 agonist ivuxolimab in advanced cancers. TCRdb's table, derived via immunoSEQ multiplex PCR, lists solely in-frame clones and lacks some. The sample consists of around 100,000 clones, around 90% of them appearing once. Specimen: CD4+ or CD8+ T cells sorted from blood, collected in a trial of the OX40 agonist ivuxolimab. The receptors shown here come from an adult with an advanced solid tumor such as melanoma, head and neck, liver or kidney cancer.

The rearrangement links TRBV2 to TRBJ2-6; D may be TRBD1 (5 bases). This CDR3 is built from 15 residues. Per germline, CDR1 SNHLY and CDR2 FYNNEI. V was trimmed by 1 base and J by 2 bases, leaving 6 bases between them. CDR3 loop: CASSEGGTGANVLTF. The CDR3 bases are TGTGCCAGCAGTGAAGGGGGCACTGGGGCCAACGTCCTGACTTTC.

The CDR3 DNA reads as TGTGCCAGCAGCTTTAGCCCGGGCTACGAGCAGTACTTC. Residues: CASSFSPGYEQYF. The chain links TRBV11-2 to TRBJ2-7; D ambiguous. Trimming took 3 bases from V and 3 from J, leaving 9 bases between them. The CDR3 has 13 amino acids. Germline assignment: CDR1 SGHAT and CDR2 FQNNGV.

This sequence joins TRBV6-1 and TRBJ2-1; 8 nucleotides agree with TRBD2. Germline lookup yields CDR1 MNHNS and CDR2 SASEGT. CDR3 length: 15 residues. V gave up 6 bases and J gave up 6 bases; unmatched junction bases: 10. CDR3 bases: TGTGCCAGCAGGAAAGCGGGAGACCTCTCCAATGAGCAGTTCTTC. This encodes CASRKAGDLSNEQFF.

A single count supports this clone. V gene TRBV19 combines with J gene TRBJ1-3; D gene ambiguous. V was shortened by 3 bases and J by 4 bases, with 10 bases between the two germline ends. Germline CDR1 is LNHDA and CDR2 is SQIVND (reference sequence). This CDR3 has 14 amino acids. The CDR3 DNA reads TGTGCCAGTAGTATCGGGATTTCCGGAAACACCATATATTTT. As protein: CASSIGISGNTIYF.

The V call is TRBV5-1, the J call TRBJ2-7, with D unclear. Germline V gene sequence: CDR1 SGHRS, CDR2 YFSETQ. The CDR3 consists of 16 residues. Trimming took 4 bases from V and 0 from J, leaving 17 bases between them. CDR3 region: CASSTRHSQHSYEQYF. CDR3 DNA sequence: TGCGCCAGCAGCACCCGACATTCCCAACACTCCTACGAGCAGTACTTC.

The J gene is TRBJ2-7, the V gene TRBV5-6; D uncertain. The CDR3 length is 14 residues. The germline CDR1 and CDR2 sequences are SGHDT and YYEEEE. Between the trimmed V and J ends, which lost 4 bases and 2 bases, there was a span of 13 bases. The CDR3 DNA sequence: TGTGCCAGCAGCCTGACTGTCGGCGCCTACGAGCAGTACTTC. Its protein is CASSLTVGAYEQYF.

V usage is TRBV7-9 and J usage is TRBJ2-1, with 8 bases fitting TRBD1. The CDR3 is 16 residues long. The germline CDR1 and CDR2 sequences are SEHNR and FQNEAQ (reference sequence). The V segment lost 5 bases and the J segment 3 bases; nucleotides outside the gene matches: 9. The CDR3 DNA reads as TGTGCCAGCAGCCGTAGGCGACAGGGGAGCTACAATGAGCAGTTCTTC. Its protein product is CASSRRRQGSYNEQFF.

The V call is TRBV6-6, the J call TRBJ2-1; 9 bases are shared with TRBD1. CDR3 length equals 16 residues. Per the germline V gene, CDR1 is MNHNY and CDR2 is SVGAGI (reference sequence). With V trimmed by 5 bases and J by 5 bases, 10 bases remained unmatched. The CDR3 coding sequence is TGTGCCAGCAGTAGAAAAGGCGACAGGGGGGACAATGAGCAGTTCTTC. It specifies CASSRKGDRGDNEQFF.

The chain recombines TRBV5-1 with TRBJ2-2; D gene unclear. This CDR3 spans 13 amino acids. V shed 0 bases and J shed 6 bases, with 6 bases lying between them. Germline V gene sequence: CDR1 SGHRS, CDR2 YFSETQ. The CDR3 DNA is TGCGCCAGCAGCTTGGATAGGGCCGGGGAGCTGTTTTTT. This translates into CASSLDRAGELFF.

The chain links TRBV25-1 to TRBJ2-3; 7 nucleotides align to TRBD2. The CDR3 length is 13 residues. V lost 7 bases, J lost 7 bases, and 8 bases stayed unmatched. CDR1 and CDR2 (germline): MGHDK, SYGVNS. CDR3 sequence reads: CASTGAGMNTQYF. In DNA, the CDR3 is TGTGCCAGCACGGGAGCGGGAATGAATACGCAGTATTTT.

The gene calls are TRBV19 and TRBJ2-1; a weak D match, TRBD1 (6 bases). CDR1 and CDR2 (germline): LNHDA, SQIVND (reference sequence). The CDR3 sequence is 15 residues long. Trimming took off 3 bases at V and 3 bases at J, with 12 bases between the two ends. The CDR3: CASSISQGLYNEQFF. The CDR3 nucleotides are TGTGCCAGTAGTATCTCACAGGGCCTCTACAATGAGCAGTTCTTC.

The rearrangement links TRBV2 to TRBJ2-2, with D possibly TRBD2 on 6 matching bases. The CDR3 has 15 amino acids. CDR1 and CDR2 (germline): SNHLY, FYNNEI. The V and J ends lost 3 bases and 1 base respectively, with 9 bases between them. CDR3 loop: CASSDRRGNTGELFF. CDR3 DNA: TGTGCCAGCAGTGACCGGCGGGGGAACACCGGGGAGCTGTTTTTT.

The gene calls are TRBV5-1 and TRBJ2-1; D not certain. V dropped 2 bases and J dropped 8 bases, with 11 bases sitting between them. The CDR3 loop spans 13 amino acids. Germline V gives CDR1 SGHRS, CDR2 YFSETQ. This CDR3 reads CASSLGPRDEQFF. The CDR3 region has the DNA TGCGCCAGCAGCTTAGGCCCAAGGGATGAGCAGTTCTTC.

CDR3 sequence (DNA): TGTGCCACCGAGGGGGAACTGAACACTGAAGCTTTCTTT. Translation gives CATEGELNTEAFF. V usage is TRBV2 and J usage is TRBJ1-1; tentative D call: TRBD1 (6 bases). V was pared by 10 bases and J by 0 bases, with 12 bases between. In germline, CDR1 is SNHLY, CDR2 FYNNEI. CDR3 size: 13 residues.

The chain combines TRBV6-5 with TRBJ2-7; 9 nucleotides line up with TRBD1. J lost 1 base, V lost 6 bases, and 4 bases had no gene match. CDR3 length: 14 residues. Germline V lookup: CDR1 MNHEY, CDR2 SVGAGI. CDR3 sequence: CASRRGTGSYEQYF. Written as DNA, the CDR3 is TGTGCCAGCAGGAGGGGGACAGGGTCCTACGAGCAGTACTTC.

The rearrangement links TRBV13 to TRBJ2-5; D unclear. The J call is uncertain, as TRBJ2-7 better fits the DNA end. The CDR3 has 14 residues. CDR1 and CDR2 (germline): PRHDT, FYEKMQ (reference sequence). The CDR3 DNA follows: TGTGCCAGCAGCTTTTTGGACGGCTCCTACGAGCAGTACTTC. This translates into CASSFLDGSYEQYF.

This sequence joins TRBV28 and TRBJ2-7, with D uncertain. The CDR3 length is 16 residues. Between the trimmed V and J ends, which lost 10 bases and 2 bases, there was a span of 24 bases. In germline, CDR1 is MDHEN, CDR2 SYDVKM. In DNA, the CDR3 is TGTGCCACCCTTTTACGACCCCGAGACCCACCCTACGAGCAGTACTTC. This encodes CATLLRPRDPPYEQYF.

The rearrangement joins TRBV18 to TRBJ1-1, with D perhaps TRBD1 (5 bases). V lost 4 bases to trimming and J lost 2 bases, with 11 bases between them. The CDR3 covers 14 residues. Germline CDR1 and CDR2: KGHSH and LQKENI. The CDR3 DNA is TGTGCCAGCTCACTCCAGGGCAGCAACACTGAAGCTTTCTTT. It encodes CASSLQGSNTEAFF. The variable domain in full, with the rest retrieved from reference TRBV18 and TRBJ1-1, is NAGVMQNPRHLVRRRGQEARLRCSPMKGHSHVYWYRQLPEEGLKFMVYLQKENIIDESGMPKERFSAEFPKEGPSILRIQQVVRGDSAAYFCASSLQGSNTEAFFGQGTRLTVV.

This chain joins TRBV4-1 and TRBJ2-5; 9 positions agree with TRBD2. The germline gives CDR1 MGHRA, CDR2 YSYEKL. CDR3 length: 17 amino acids. V lost 0 bases to trimming and J lost 2 bases; unmatched junction nucleotides: 7. The CDR3 nucleotides read TGCGCCAGCAGCCAAGAAGGGGGGCTAGCGGGACAAGAGACCCAGTACTTC. Translation gives CASSQEGGLAGQETQYF.

This chain links TRBV7-9 with TRBJ2-4; 8 positions agree with TRBD1. The CDR3 extends over 13 amino acids. Looked up from germline, CDR1 is SEHNR and CDR2 is FQNEAQ (reference sequence). The ends lost 5 bases at V and 6 bases at J; junction bases unmatched: 3. This CDR3 is CASSPTGGNIQYF. CDR3 DNA: TGTGCCAGCAGCCCTACAGGGGGAAACATTCAGTACTTC.

This chain uses TRBV7-2 with TRBJ1-2; a weak D match, TRBD1 (5 bases). This CDR3 contains 14 residues. From germline, CDR1 is SGHTA and CDR2 FQGNSA. Trimming removed 6 bases at V and 8 bases at J, with 19 bases between. In DNA, the CDR3 is TGTGCCAGCAGGCCGACCGGGGGGAGTTTGGGCTACACCTTC. It yields the protein CASRPTGGSLGYTF.

This clone has only one observation. The chain couples TRBV7-8 to TRBJ1-1; D remains ambiguous. The CDR3 is 12 amino acids. CDR1 is SGHVS, CDR2 FQNEAQ, per germline. Between the trimmed V and J ends, which lost 0 bases and 9 bases, there was a span of 8 bases. CDR3 sequence reads: CASSLAAQQAFF. In DNA form, the CDR3 reads TGTGCCAGCAGCTTAGCTGCCCAGCAAGCTTTCTTT. Using reference TRBV7-8 and TRBJ1-1 for the parts outside the CDR3, the full variable domain is GAGVSQSPRYKVAKRGQDVALRCDPISGHVSLFWYQQALGQGPEFLTYFQNEAQLDKSGLPSDRFFAERPEGSVSTLKIQRTQQEDSAVYLCASSLAAQQAFFGQGTRLTVV.

The rearrangement joins TRBV7-8 to TRBJ1-1, with D possibly TRBD1 on 5 matching bases. This CDR3 is 15 amino acids long. Per the germline V gene, CDR1 is SGHVS and CDR2 is FQNEAQ. The germline V and J ends were trimmed by 5 bases and 1 base, with 14 bases remaining between them. The CDR3 protein is CASSRRPGTNTEAFF. The CDR3 DNA sequence: TGTGCCAGCAGCCGTCGGCCAGGGACGAACACTGAAGCTTTCTTT.

This CDR3 reads CASSLGPEGGELFF. As DNA, the CDR3 is TGTGCCAGCAGCTTGGGACCCGAAGGCGGGGAGCTGTTTTTT. V usage is TRBV5-4 and J usage is TRBJ2-2; no clear D. Trimming stripped 0 bases from V and 7 bases from J, with 10 bases between. CDR3 length: 14 residues. Germline-derived CDR1 and CDR2 are SGHNT and YYREEE (reference sequence).

The rearrangement links TRBV28 to TRBJ1-5; the D gene is possibly TRBD1 (5 bases). Trimming cost V 7 bases and J 1 base, with 17 bases left between them. The CDR3 loop spans 16 amino acids. CDR1 is MDHEN, CDR2 SYDVKM, per germline. The CDR3 DNA reads TGTGCCAGCAACCGCTCCGGGACGCTAAGCAATCAGCCCCAGCATTTT. The encoded protein is CASNRSGTLSNQPQHF.